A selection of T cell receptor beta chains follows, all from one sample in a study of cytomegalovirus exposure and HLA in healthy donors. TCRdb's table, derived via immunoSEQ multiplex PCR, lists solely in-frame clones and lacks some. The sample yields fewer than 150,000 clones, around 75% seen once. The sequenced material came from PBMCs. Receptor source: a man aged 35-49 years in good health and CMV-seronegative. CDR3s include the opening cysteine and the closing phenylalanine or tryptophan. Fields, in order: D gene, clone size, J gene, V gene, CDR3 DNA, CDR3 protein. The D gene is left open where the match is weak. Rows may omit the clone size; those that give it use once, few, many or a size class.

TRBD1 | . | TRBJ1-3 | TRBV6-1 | TGTGCCAGCAGTGATCATACAGGGGGCGCCGGAAACACCATATATTTT | CASSDHTGGAGNTIYF
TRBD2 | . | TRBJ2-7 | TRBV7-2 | TGTGCCAGCAGCTTAGCGCGGGGGGGCTCCTACGAGCAGTACTTC | CASSLARGGSYEQYF
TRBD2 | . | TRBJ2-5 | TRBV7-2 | TGTGCCAGCAGCTTAGCCGGGACTACCCAAGAGACCCAGTACTTC | CASSLAGTTQETQYF
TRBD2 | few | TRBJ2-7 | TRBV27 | TGTGCCACCCGGGGGACTAGCGGGAGTATCTACGAGCAGTACTTC | CATRGTSGSIYEQYF
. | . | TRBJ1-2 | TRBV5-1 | TGCGCCAGCAGCCCCCCAGGAATCGGCTATGGCTACACCTTC | CASSPPGIGYGYTF
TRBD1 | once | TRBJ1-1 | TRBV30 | TGTGCCTGGAGCGCAGACAGGGCCAACACTGAAGCTTTCTTT | CAWSADRANTEAFF
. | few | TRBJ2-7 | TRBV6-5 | TGTGCCAGCAGCCTGGGGGGTCTCTACGAGCAGTACTTC | CASSLGGLYEQYF
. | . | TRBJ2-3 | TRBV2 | TGTGCCAGCAGTGGTCGTGATACGCAGTATTTT | CASSGRDTQYF
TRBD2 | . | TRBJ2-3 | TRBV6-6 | TGTGCCAGCAGGTTCCGACTAGCGGGGAGCACAGATACGCAGTATTTT | CASRFRLAGSTDTQYF
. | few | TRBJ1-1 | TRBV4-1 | TGCGCCAGCAGCCAAGATGTCGGCACCCCGGGCACTGAAGCTTTCTTT | CASSQDVGTPGTEAFF
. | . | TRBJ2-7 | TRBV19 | TGTGCCAGTAGTATGGGGCAGGACTACGAGCAGTACTTC | CASSMGQDYEQYF
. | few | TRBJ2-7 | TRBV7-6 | TGTGCCAGCAGCTTAGGCAGGGTGGGCTACGAGCAGTACTTC | CASSLGRVGYEQYF
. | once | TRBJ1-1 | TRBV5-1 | TGCGCCAGCAGCCCCTCTCTCGGGGGGAACATGAACACTGAAGCTTTCTTT | CASSPSLGGNMNTEAFF
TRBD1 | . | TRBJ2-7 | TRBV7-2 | TGTGCCAGCAGCTCCCCGGGACAGAACTACGAGCAGTACTTC | CASSSPGQNYEQYF
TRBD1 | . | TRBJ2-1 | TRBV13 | TGTGCCAGCAGCTCTGGACAGGGGGCAAGGAGTGAGCAGTTCTTC | CASSSGQGARSEQFF
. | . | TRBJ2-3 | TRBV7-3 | TGTGCCAGCAGCCCACGGCCAGGCCCGGCAGATACGCAGTATTTT | CASSPRPGPADTQYF
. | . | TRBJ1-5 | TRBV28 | TGTGCCAGCAGTTTAGTACAGGGTGGGAATCAGCCCCAGCATTTT | CASSLVQGGNQPQHF
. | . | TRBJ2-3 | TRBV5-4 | TGTGCCAGCAGCCCTGCGGGAAGAGATACGCAGTATTTT | CASSPAGRDTQYF
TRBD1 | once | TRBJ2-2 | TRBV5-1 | TGCGCCAGCAGCTCCTACACAGGGGTCGGGGAGCTGTTTTTT | CASSSYTGVGELFF
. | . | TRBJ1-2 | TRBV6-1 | TGTGCCAGCAGACTAGAACAGTCTTTCTATGGCTACACCTTC | CASRLEQSFYGYTF
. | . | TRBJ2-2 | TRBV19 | TGTGCCAGTAGTAGGGGGCTGGGGGAGCTGTTTTTT | CASSRGLGELFF
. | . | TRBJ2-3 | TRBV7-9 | TGTGCCAGCAGCTCAGTCCCTAGTAAGGTGGCAGATACGCAGTATTTT | CASSSVPSKVADTQYF
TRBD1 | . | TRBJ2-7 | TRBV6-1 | TGTGCCAGCAGTGGACAGGGCCGCGAGCAGTACTTC | CASSGQGREQYF
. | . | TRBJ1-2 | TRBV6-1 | TGTGCCGGGAGGGAACAGCTTAACTATGGCTACACCTTC | CAGREQLNYGYTF
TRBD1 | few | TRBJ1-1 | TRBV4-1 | TGCGCCAGCAGCACCACCGGGACAGGGAACACTGAAGCTTTCTTT | CASSTTGTGNTEAFF
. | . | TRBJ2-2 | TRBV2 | TGTGCCAGCACCGAGAACACAGCGAACACCGGGGAGCTGTTTTTT | CASTENTANTGELFF
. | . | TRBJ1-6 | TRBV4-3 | TGCGCCAGCAGTCCGGGCGGGTGGGCATATAATTCACCCCTCCACTTT | CASSPGGWAYNSPLHF
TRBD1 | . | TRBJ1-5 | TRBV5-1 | TGCGCCAGCAGCCAAGACAGGGGATTCGGCAATCAGCCCCAGCATTTT | CASSQDRGFGNQPQHF
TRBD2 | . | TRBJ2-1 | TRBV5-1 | TGCGCCAGCAGCTCGCCGGTAGCGGGAGGGCCCAGGTACAATGAGCAGTTCTTC | CASSSPVAGGPRYNEQFF
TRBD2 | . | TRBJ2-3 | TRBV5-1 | TGCGCCAGCAGCTTTGCGGGGGGGAAGGAAGATACGCAGTATTTT | CASSFAGGKEDTQYF
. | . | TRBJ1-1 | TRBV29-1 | TGCAGCGTTGAATACCCAGGGAAGAACACTGAAGCTTTCTTT | CSVEYPGKNTEAFF
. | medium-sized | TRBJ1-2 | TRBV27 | TGTGCCAGCAGTCCCACGCCCCAGGGATCTAACTATGGCTACACCTTC | CASSPTPQGSNYGYTF
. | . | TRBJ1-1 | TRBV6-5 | TGTGCCAGCAGTTCCCTAATAGGGAGGTACACTGAAGCTTTCTTT | CASSSLIGRYTEAFF